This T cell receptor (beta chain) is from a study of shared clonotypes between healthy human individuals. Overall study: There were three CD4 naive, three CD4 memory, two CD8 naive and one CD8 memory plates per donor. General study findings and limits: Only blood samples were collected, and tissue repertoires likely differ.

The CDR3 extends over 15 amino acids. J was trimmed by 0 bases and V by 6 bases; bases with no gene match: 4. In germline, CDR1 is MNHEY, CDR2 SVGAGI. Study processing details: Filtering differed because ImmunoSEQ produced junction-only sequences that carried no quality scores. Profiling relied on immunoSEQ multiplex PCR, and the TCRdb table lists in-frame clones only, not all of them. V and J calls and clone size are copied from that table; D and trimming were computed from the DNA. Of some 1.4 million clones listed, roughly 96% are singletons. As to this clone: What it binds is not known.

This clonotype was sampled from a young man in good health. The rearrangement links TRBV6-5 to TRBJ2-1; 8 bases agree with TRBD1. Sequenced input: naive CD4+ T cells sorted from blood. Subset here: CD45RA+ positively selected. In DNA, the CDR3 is TGTGCCAGCAGAAACGACAGGGGCTCCTACAATGAGCAGTTCTTC. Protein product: CASRNDRGSYNEQFF.